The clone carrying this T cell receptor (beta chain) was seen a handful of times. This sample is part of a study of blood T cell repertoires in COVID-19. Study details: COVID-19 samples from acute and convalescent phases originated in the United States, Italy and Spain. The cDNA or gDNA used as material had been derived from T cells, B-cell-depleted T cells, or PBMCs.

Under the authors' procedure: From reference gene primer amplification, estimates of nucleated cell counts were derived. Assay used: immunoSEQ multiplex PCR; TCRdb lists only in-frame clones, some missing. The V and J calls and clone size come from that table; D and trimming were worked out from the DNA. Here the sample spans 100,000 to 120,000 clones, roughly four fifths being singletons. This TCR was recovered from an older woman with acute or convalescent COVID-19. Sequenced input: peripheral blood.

CDR3 amino acids: CASSSSGEAFF. Here the CDR3 DNA reads TGTGCCAGCAGTTCATCCGGGGAAGCTTTCTTT. The chain is built from TRBV28 and TRBJ1-1, with D hard to call. This CDR3 has 11 residues. The V gene's germline CDR1 is MDHEN and CDR2 SYDVKM. V gave up 4 bases and J gave up 8 bases, with 8 bases separating them.